This entry lists 10 T cell receptor beta chains sequenced from one sample in a study of early T cells in non-severe SARS-CoV-2 infection. TCRdb re-derived calls from the 5' RACE reads in MiXCR, one entry per CDR3 protein. Found here are about 28,000 distinct CDR3 sequences, 3.5% to 5.5% of them singletons; the top ten hold approximately 5.3%. Sequencing used whole blood, obtained at baseline. The receptors come from an adult who was a healthcare worker with PCR-confirmed SARS-CoV-2 infection or an uninfected control (not recorded which).

The table lists this clonotype with many counts. The CDR3 sequence: CSTWTGGGDTQYF. For the CDR3, the DNA is TGCAGTACATGGACAGGGGGGGGAGATACGCAGTATTTT. This chain uses TRBV20-1 with TRBJ2-3; TRBD1 agrees at 10 bases. This CDR3 is 13 amino acids long. With V trimmed by 8 bases and J by 5 bases, 7 bases remained unmatched. Germline lookup yields CDR1 DFQATT and CDR2 SNEGSKA (reference sequence).

This clonotype was seen many times. This chain joins TRBV3-1 and TRBJ1-1; possible D gene TRBD1, 5 bases. V dropped 3 bases and J dropped 0 bases, with 8 bases sitting between them. Germline V CDR1 and CDR2: LGHDT, YNNKEL (reference sequence). CDR3 size: 14 residues. The CDR3 here is CASSQAGVNTEAFF. As DNA, the CDR3 is TGTGCCAGCAGCCAGGCGGGGGTGAACACTGAAGCTTTCTTT.

Many counts were recorded for this clonotype. V gene TRBV3-1 combines with J gene TRBJ2-7; TRBD1 matches 7 bases. V gave up 2 bases and J gave up 2 bases; unmatched junction bases: 6. The CDR3 loop spans 15 amino acids. Germline CDR1 LGHDT, CDR2 YNNKEL (reference sequence). Here the CDR3 reads CASSQQQGVAYEQYF. DNA for the CDR3: TGTGCCAGCAGCCAACAGCAGGGGGTTGCCTACGAGCAGTACTTC.

This clonotype was detected ten times or more. The chain recombines TRBV12-3 or TRBV12-4 with TRBJ2-3; 7 nucleotides align to TRBD1. CDR3 length equals 16 residues. V trimming: 3 bases; J trimming: 0 bases; junction bases outside the gene matches: 6. Written as DNA, the CDR3 is TGTGCCAGCAGTTTCGGACAGGACACTAGCACAGATACGCAGTATTTT. This codes for CASSFGQDTSTDTQYF.

Many counts were recorded for this clonotype. The chain is built from TRBV9 and TRBJ2-1; 8 nucleotides agree with TRBD2. CDR3 size: 14 residues. The junction had 5 bases not matched to a gene; V was cut back by 4 bases and J by 5 bases. The germline gives CDR1 SGDLS, CDR2 YYNGEE. DNA of the CDR3: TGTGCCAGCAGCCCAGGACTAGCACACAATGAGCAGTTCTTC. It translates to CASSPGLAHNEQFF.

The V gene is TRBV28, the J gene TRBJ2-3; D gene unclear. Trimming removed 4 bases from V and 3 bases from J, with 5 bases in between. The length of the CDR3 is 12 residues. In germline, CDR1 is MDHEN, CDR2 SYDVKM. The CDR3 region has the DNA TGTGCCAGCAGTTGGTTGACAGATACGCAGTATTTT. Amino acids: CASSWLTDTQYF.

This clonotype appeared many times. The CDR3 sequence: CASSVVQGTSGELFF. The CDR3 region has the DNA TGTGCCAGCAGCGTAGTCCAGGGAACGTCCGGGGAGCTGTTTTTT. The rearrangement uses TRBV9 and TRBJ2-2, with D possibly matching TRBD1 (5 bases). Germline CDR1 SGDLS, CDR2 YYNGEE. The CDR3 length is 15 residues. The V end was cut by 0 bases, the J end by 6 bases, with 12 bases between.

The chain joins TRBV12-3 or TRBV12-4 to TRBJ2-7; 8 bases line up with TRBD1. This CDR3 comprises 15 residues. Germline trimming cut 3 bases from V and 0 bases from J; bases unmatched to any gene: 4. The CDR3 is CASSLVGTGSYEQYF. The CDR3 nucleotides are TGTGCCAGCAGTTTGGTCGGGACAGGCTCCTACGAGCAGTACTTC.

This clonotype was counted between two and nine times. The chain combines TRBV5-4 with TRBJ2-7; TRBD2 matches at 9 bases. The CDR3 extends over 13 amino acids. After removal of 4 bases from V and 5 bases from J, the junction contained 4 bases not matched to a gene. CDR1 is SGHNT, CDR2 YYREEE, per germline (reference sequence). For the CDR3, the DNA is TGTGCCAGCAGCCCGGGGACTAGCAACGAGCAGTACTTC. Translation: CASSPGTSNEQYF.

This clonotype was detected ten times or more. The gene calls are TRBV11-3 and TRBJ2-3, with TRBD1 identical over 9 bases. CDR1 SGHNT and CDR2 YENEEA come from the germline V gene. The V gene end was trimmed by 5 bases and the J gene end by 2 bases; junction bases not matched to a gene: 8. The length of the CDR3 is 16 residues. The CDR3 protein is CASSPWTGENTDTQYF. The CDR3 DNA reads as TGTGCCAGCAGCCCTTGGACAGGGGAGAACACAGATACGCAGTATTTT.